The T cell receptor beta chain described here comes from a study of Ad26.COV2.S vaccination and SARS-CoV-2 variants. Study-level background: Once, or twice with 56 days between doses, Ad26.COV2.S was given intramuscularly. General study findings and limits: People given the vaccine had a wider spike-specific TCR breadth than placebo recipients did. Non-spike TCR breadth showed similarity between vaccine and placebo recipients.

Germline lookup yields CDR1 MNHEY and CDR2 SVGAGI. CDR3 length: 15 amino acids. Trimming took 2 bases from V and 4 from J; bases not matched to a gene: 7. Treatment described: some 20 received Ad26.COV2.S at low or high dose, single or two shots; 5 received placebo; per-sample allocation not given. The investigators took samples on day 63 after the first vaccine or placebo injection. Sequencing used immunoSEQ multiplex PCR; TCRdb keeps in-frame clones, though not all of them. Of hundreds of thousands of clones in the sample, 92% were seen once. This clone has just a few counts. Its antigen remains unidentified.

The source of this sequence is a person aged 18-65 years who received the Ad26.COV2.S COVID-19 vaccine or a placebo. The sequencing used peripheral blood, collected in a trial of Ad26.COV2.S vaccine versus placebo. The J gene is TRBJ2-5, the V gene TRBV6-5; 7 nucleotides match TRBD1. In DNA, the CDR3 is TGTGCCAGCAGTTACCGCAGGGGGTCGAGAGAGACCCAGTACTTC. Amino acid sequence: CASSYRRGSRETQYF.